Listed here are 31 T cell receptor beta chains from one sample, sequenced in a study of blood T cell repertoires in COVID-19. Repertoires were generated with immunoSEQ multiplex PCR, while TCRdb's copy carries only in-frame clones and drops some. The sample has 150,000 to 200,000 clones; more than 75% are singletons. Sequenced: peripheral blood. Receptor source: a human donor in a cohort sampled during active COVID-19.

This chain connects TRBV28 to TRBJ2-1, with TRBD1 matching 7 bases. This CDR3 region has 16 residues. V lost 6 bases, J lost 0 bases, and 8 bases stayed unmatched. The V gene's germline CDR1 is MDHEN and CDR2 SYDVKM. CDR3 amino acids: CASRSTGTASYNEQFF. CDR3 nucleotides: TGTGCCAGCAGATCGACCGGGACAGCCTCCTACAATGAGCAGTTCTTC.

The CDR3 loop reads CASRKGVFYTF. Here the CDR3 DNA reads TGTGCCAGCAGAAAAGGGGTTTTCTACACCTTC. This sequence joins TRBV4-2 and TRBJ1-2, with D possibly being TRBD1 (5 bases). The V gene's germline CDR1 is LGHNA and CDR2 YNFKEQ. V was cut by 6 bases and J by 10 bases, with 12 bases left in between. The CDR3 consists of 11 residues.

This chain's CDR3 is CASSDRGTSGSSYEQYF. The CDR3 bases are TGTGCCAGCAGTGACCGGGGGACTAGCGGGAGCTCCTACGAGCAGTACTTC. The V gene is TRBV6-4, the J gene TRBJ2-7; 14 bases align to TRBD2. CDR1 is MRHNA and CDR2 is SNTAGT in the germline V gene. This CDR3 has 17 amino acids. Germline trimming cut 2 bases from V and 0 bases from J; bases unmatched to any gene: 3.

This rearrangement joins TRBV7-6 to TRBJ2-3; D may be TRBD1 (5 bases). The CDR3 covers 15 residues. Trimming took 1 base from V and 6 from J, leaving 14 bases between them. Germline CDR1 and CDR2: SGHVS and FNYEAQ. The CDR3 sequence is CASSLVDSTSDTQYF. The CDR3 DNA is TGTGCCAGCAGCTTAGTTGACAGCACCTCGGATACGCAGTATTTT.

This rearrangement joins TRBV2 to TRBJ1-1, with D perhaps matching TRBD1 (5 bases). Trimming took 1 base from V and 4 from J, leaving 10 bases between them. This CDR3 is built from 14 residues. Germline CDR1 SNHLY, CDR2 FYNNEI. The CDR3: CASSEGSRATEAFF. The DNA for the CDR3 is TGTGCCAGCAGTGAAGGGAGCAGGGCCACTGAAGCTTTCTTT.

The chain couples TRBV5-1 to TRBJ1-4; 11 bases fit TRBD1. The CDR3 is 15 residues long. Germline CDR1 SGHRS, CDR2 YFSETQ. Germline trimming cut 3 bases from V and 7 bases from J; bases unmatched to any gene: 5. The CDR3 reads CASSSGQGVGEKLFF. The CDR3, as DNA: TGCGCCAGCAGCTCGGGACAGGGGGTTGGTGAAAAACTGTTTTTT.

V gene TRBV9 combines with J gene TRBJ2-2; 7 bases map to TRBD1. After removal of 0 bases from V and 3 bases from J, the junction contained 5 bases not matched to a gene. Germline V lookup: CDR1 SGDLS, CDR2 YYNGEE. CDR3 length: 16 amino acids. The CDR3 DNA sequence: TGTGCCAGCAGCGTAGTTAGACAGGGACACACCGGGGAGCTGTTTTTT. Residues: CASSVVRQGHTGELFF.

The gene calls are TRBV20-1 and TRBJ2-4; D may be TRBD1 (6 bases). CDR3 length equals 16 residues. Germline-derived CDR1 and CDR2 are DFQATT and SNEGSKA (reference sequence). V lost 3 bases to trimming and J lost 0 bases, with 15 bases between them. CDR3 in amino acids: CSASGGQLVAKNIQYF. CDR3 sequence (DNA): TGCAGTGCTAGTGGCGGACAGCTCGTAGCCAAAAACATTCAGTACTTC.

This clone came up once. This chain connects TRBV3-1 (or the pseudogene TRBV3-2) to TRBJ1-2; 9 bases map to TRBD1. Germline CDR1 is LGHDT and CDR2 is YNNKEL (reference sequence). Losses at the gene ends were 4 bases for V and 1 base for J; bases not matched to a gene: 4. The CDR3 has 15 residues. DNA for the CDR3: TGTGCCAGCAGCCTCCGACAGGGGGTTAACTATGGCTACACCTTC. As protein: CASSLRQGVNYGYTF.

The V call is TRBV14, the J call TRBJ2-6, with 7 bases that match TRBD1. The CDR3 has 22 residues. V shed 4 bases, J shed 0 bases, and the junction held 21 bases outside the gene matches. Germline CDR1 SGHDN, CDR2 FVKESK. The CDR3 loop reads CASSPLGTVLINSYSGANVLTF. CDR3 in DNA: TGTGCCAGCAGCCCCTTAGGGACAGTCCTGATAAACTCCTACTCTGGGGCCAACGTCCTGACTTTC.

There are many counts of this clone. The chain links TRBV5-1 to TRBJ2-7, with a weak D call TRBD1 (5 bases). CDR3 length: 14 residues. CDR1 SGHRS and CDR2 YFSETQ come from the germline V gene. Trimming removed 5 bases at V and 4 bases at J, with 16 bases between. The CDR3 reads CASRSGTGEYEQYF. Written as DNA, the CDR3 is TGCGCCAGCAGGTCTGGCACAGGAGAGTACGAGCAGTACTTC.

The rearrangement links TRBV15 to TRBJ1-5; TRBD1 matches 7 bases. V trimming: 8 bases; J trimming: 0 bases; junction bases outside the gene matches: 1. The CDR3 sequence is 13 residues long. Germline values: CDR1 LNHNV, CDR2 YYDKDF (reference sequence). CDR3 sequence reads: CATGTDSNQPQHF. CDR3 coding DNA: TGTGCCACCGGGACAGATAGCAATCAGCCCCAGCATTTT.

The CDR3 spells CASRSTGNDEQFF. For the CDR3, the DNA is TGTGCCAGCAGATCCACAGGGAACGATGAGCAGTTCTTC. The chain has TRBV6-5 and TRBJ2-1, with D perhaps TRBD1 (6 bases). This CDR3 is built from 13 residues. CDR1 and CDR2 (germline): MNHEY, SVGAGI. Trimming cost V 6 bases and J 8 bases, with 14 bases left between them.

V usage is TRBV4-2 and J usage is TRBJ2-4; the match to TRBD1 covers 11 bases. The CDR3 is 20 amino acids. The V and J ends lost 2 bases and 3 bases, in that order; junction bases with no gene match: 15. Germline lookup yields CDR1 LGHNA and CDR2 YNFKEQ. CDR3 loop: CASSQQGQGARKVSKNIQYF. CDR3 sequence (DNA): TGTGCCAGCAGCCAACAAGGACAGGGGGCGCGGAAAGTAAGCAAAAACATTCAGTACTTC.

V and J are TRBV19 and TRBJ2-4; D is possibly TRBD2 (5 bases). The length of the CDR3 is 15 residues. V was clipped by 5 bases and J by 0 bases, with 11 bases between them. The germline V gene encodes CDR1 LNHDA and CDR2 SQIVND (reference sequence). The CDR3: CASSGSGLAKNIQYF. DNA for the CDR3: TGTGCCAGTAGTGGGTCGGGATTAGCCAAAAACATTCAGTACTTC.

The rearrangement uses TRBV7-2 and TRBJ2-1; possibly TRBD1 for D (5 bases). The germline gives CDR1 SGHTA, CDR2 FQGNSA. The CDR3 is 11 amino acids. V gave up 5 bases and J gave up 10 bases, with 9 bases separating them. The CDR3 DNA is TGTGCCAGCAGCCCTAGACAGGAGCAGTTCTTC. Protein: CASSPRQEQFF.

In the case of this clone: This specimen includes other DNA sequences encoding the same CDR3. The CDR3 nucleotides are TGTGCCAGCAGTTACAGGCAGGGGTATGGCTACACCTTC. As protein: CASSYRQGYGYTF. This chain connects TRBV6-5 to TRBJ1-2, with D perhaps matching TRBD1 (6 bases). Trimming pared 2 bases from V and 5 bases from J, leaving 9 bases between. The CDR3 is 13 amino acids. CDR1 MNHEY and CDR2 SVGAGI come from the germline V gene.

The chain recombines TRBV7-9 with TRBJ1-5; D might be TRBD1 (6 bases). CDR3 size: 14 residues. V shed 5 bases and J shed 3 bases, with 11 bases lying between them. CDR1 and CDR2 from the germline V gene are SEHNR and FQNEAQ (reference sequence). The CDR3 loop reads CASSRQGSNQPQHF. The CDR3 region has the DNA TGTGCCAGCAGCCGTCAGGGGTCCAATCAGCCCCAGCATTTT.

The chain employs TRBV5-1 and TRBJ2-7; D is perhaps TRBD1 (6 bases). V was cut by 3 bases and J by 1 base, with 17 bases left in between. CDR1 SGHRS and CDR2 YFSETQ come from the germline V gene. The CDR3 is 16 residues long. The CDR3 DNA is TGCGCCAGCAGCTCTGTTACAGGGAGTGCTTCCTACGAGCAGTACTTC. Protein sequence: CASSSVTGSASYEQYF.

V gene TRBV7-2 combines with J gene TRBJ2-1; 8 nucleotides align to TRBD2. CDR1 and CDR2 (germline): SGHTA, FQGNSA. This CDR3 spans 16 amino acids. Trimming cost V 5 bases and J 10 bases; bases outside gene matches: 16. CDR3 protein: CASSPADSGGAPEQFF. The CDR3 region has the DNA TGTGCCAGCAGCCCGGCCGACAGCGGGGGCGCCCCGGAGCAGTTCTTC.

The CDR3 sequence: CAISEGQGAYEQYF. The CDR3 coding sequence is TGTGCCATCAGTGAGGGACAGGGAGCCTACGAGCAGTACTTC. This sequence joins TRBV10-3 and TRBJ2-7, with 8 nucleotides matching TRBD1. The CDR3 consists of 14 residues. V was clipped by 2 bases and J by 2 bases; unmatched bases: 2. Germline V gene sequence: CDR1 ENHRY, CDR2 SYGVKD.

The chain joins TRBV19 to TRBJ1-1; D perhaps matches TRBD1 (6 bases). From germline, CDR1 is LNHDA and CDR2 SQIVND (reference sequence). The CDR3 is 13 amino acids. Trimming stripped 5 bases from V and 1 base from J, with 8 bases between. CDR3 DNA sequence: TGTGCCAGTAGTGTGACAGGGAACACTGAAGCTTTCTTT. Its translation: CASSVTGNTEAFF. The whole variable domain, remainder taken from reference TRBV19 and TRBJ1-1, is DGGITQSPKYLFRKEGQNVTLSCEQNLNHDAMYWYRQDPGQGLRLIYYSQIVNDFQKGDIAEGYSVSREKKESFPLTVTSAQKNPTAFYLCASSVTGNTEAFFGQGTRLTVV.

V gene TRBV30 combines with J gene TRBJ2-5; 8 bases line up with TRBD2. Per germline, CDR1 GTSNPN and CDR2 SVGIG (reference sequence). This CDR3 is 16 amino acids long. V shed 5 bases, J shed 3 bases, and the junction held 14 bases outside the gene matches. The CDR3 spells CAWGGSALAVEETQYF. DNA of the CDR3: TGTGCCTGGGGGGGTTCGGCACTAGCGGTTGAAGAGACCCAGTACTTC. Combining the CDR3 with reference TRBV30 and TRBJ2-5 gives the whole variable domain SQTIHQWPATLVQPVGSPLSLECTVEGTSNPNLYWYRQAAGRGLQLLFYSVGIGQISSEVPQNLSASRPQDRQFILSSKKLLLSDSGFYLCAWGGSALAVEETQYFGPGTRLLVL.

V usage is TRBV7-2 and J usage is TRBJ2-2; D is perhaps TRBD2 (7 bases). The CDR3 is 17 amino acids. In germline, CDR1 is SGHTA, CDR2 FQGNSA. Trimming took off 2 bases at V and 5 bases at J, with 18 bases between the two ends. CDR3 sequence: CASSLLAGASGTGELFF. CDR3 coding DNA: TGTGCCAGCAGCTTATTGGCGGGGGCCTCGGGAACCGGGGAGCTGTTTTTT.

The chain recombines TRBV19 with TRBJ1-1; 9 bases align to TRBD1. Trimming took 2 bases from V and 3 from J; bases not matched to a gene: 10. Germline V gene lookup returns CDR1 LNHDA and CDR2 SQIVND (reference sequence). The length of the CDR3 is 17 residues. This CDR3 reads CASSIRAGQGGDTEAFF. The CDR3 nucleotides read TGTGCCAGTAGTATAAGGGCGGGACAGGGAGGGGACACTGAAGCTTTCTTT.

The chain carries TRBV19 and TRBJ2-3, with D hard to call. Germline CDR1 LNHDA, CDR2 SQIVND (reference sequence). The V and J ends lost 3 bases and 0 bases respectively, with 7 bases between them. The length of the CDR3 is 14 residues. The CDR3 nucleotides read TGTGCCAGTAGTATGTTCAGTAGCACAGATACGCAGTATTTT. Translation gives CASSMFSSTDTQYF.

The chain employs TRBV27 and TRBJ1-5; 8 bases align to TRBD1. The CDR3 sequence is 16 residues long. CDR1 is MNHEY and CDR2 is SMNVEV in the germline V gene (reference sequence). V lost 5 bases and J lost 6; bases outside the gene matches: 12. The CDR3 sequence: CASSPDPGGGSQPQHF. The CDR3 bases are TGTGCCAGCAGTCCCGATCCAGGGGGCGGCAGTCAGCCCCAGCATTTT.

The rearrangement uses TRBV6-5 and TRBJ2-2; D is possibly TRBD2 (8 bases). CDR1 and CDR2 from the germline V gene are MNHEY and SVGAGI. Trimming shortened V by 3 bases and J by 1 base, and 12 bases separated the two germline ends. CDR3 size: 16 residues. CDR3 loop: CASSYSGTVNTGELFF. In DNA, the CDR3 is TGTGCCAGCAGTTATAGCGGGACAGTGAACACCGGGGAGCTGTTTTTT.

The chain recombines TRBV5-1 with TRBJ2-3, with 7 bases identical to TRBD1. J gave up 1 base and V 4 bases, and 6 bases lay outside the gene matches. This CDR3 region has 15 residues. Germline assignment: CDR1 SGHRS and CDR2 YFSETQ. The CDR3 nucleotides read TGCGCCAGCAGCCTGACAGGGAAGGGCACAGATACGCAGTATTTT. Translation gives CASSLTGKGTDTQYF.

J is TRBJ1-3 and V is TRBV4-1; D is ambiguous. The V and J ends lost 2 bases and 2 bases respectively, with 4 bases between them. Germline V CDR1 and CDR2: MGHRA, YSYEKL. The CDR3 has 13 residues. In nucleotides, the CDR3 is TGCGCCAGCAGCCAATATCCTGGAAACACCATATATTTT. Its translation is CASSQYPGNTIYF.

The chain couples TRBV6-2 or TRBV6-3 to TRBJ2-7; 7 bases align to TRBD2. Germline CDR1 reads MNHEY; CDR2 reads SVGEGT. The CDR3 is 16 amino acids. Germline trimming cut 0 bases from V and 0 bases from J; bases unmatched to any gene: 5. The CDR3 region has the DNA TGTGCCAGCAGTTACTCTTTGCCGGGGGGCTCCTACGAGCAGTACTTC. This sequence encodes CASSYSLPGGSYEQYF.